The source of this T cell receptor (beta chain) is a study of T cell responses to AZD1222 COVID-19 vaccine. Study outcomes and limitations: All repertoire sampling was performed exclusively after the peak T cell response. Unmutated regions of variants are reportedly targeted by nearly half of spike-specific TCRs.

A remark on this clone: Its antigen is unknown.

Sequencing was performed with immunoSEQ multiplex PCR; in TCRdb, only in-frame clones are kept and a portion is missing. The sample holds over 150,000 clones, around nine tenths seen once. Pooled in the analysis were second doses at about 4 or about 12 weeks. Specimen: peripheral blood, collected 28 days after the second AZD1222 dose. The clonotype comes from an adult who received the AZD1222 COVID-19 vaccine.

The CDR3 bases are TGTGCCAGCACCCCTAGGTGGCTCTTAAATTCACCCCTCCACTTT. This codes for CASTPRWLLNSPLHF. V usage is TRBV2 and J usage is TRBJ1-6; no clear D gene. Trimming stripped 7 bases from V and 7 bases from J, with 17 bases between. CDR1 SNHLY and CDR2 FYNNEI come from the germline V gene. The CDR3 consists of 15 residues.